A single sample gave rise to the 22 T cell receptor beta chains below, sequenced in a study of blood T cell repertoires in COVID-19. Assay: immunoSEQ multiplex PCR; the TCRdb copy retains only in-frame clones and omits some. The table lists under 200,000 clones, about 82% of them singletons. Sequencing used PBMCs or T cells enriched from blood (not recorded which). These receptors were obtained from a man aged 35-49 years with acute COVID-19.

This clone showed up just a few times. The chain recombines TRBV24-1 with TRBJ2-7, with TRBD1 matching over 7 bases. CDR1 is KGHDR and CDR2 is SFDVKD in the germline V gene. The V and J ends lost 4 bases and 3 bases, in that order; junction bases with no gene match: 2. CDR3 length: 13 residues. The DNA for the CDR3 is TGTGCCACCAGTGAAGGGGGCGGCTACGAGCAGTACTTC. Its protein product is CATSEGGGYEQYF.

This chain joins TRBV28 and TRBJ1-1, with a weak D call TRBD1 (5 bases). The CDR3 is 12 amino acids. Germline CDR1 and CDR2: MDHEN and SYDVKM. V was shortened by 8 bases and J by 1 base, with 8 bases between the two germline ends. CDR3 nucleotides: TGTGCCAGCTGGAGGGGGAACACTGAAGCTTTCTTT. Its translation is CASWRGNTEAFF.

This clone came up a few times. V gene TRBV7-9 combines with J gene TRBJ2-7, with D unclear. The CDR3 covers 12 residues. Deletions cut 5 bases from V and 2 bases from J, with 7 bases between. CDR1 is SEHNR, CDR2 FQNEAQ, per germline (reference sequence). The CDR3 sequence is CASSPLTYEQYF. The CDR3 DNA follows: TGTGCCAGCAGCCCGTTAACCTACGAGCAGTACTTC.

The chain combines TRBV19 with TRBJ2-7, with D possibly being TRBD2 (5 bases). The V and J ends lost 5 bases and 2 bases respectively, with 10 bases between them. Germline loops: CDR1 LNHDA, CDR2 SQIVND (reference sequence). This CDR3 has 13 residues. CDR3 sequence: CASSPSGPYEQYF. CDR3 bases: TGTGCCAGTAGTCCGAGCGGCCCCTACGAGCAGTACTTC. Filled out from reference TRBV19 and TRBJ2-7, the complete variable domain reads DGGITQSPKYLFRKEGQNVTLSCEQNLNHDAMYWYRQDPGQGLRLIYYSQIVNDFQKGDIAEGYSVSREKKESFPLTVTSAQKNPTAFYLCASSPSGPYEQYFGPGTRLTVT.

The table lists this clone with a count of one. This sequence joins TRBV3-1 (or the pseudogene TRBV3-2) and TRBJ2-3, with a possible D match to TRBD1 (6 bases). V was cut by 5 bases and J by 5 bases, with 17 bases left in between. The CDR3 sequence is 15 residues long. The germline gives CDR1 LGHDT, CDR2 YNNKEL (reference sequence). The chain's CDR3 is CASSKQGRRGDTQYF. CDR3 nucleotide sequence: TGTGCCAGCAGCAAACAGGGTAGGAGAGGAGATACGCAGTATTTT.

This clone was detected a few times. The rearrangement links TRBV7-9 to TRBJ2-3, with 10 bases matching TRBD1. CDR3 length: 17 amino acids. Germline V gene lookup returns CDR1 SEHNR and CDR2 FQNEAQ (reference sequence). V was pared by 1 base and J by 2 bases, with 6 bases of the junction left unmatched. The CDR3 loop is CASSLGDRGRITDTQYF. Here the CDR3 DNA reads TGTGCCAGCAGCTTAGGGGACAGGGGCCGAATCACAGATACGCAGTATTTT.

V gene TRBV28 combines with J gene TRBJ2-4, with a tentative D call TRBD1 (6 bases). The germline CDR1 and CDR2 sequences are MDHEN and SYDVKM. CDR3 size: 15 residues. The V and J ends lost 8 bases and 8 bases respectively, with 22 bases between them. The CDR3 spells CASQRPTGKVDIQYF. The CDR3 coding sequence is TGTGCCAGCCAGCGACCTACAGGGAAGGTAGACATTCAGTACTTC.

The CDR3 nucleotides read TGTGCCAGCAGCTCCGTTTTAGCGGGGGCTTACGAGCAGTACTTC. Amino acids: CASSSVLAGAYEQYF. The chain has TRBV7-8 and TRBJ2-7, with 9 bases lining up with TRBD2. The CDR3 extends over 15 amino acids. Germline V gene lookup returns CDR1 SGHVS and CDR2 FQNEAQ. V lost 4 bases and J lost 4; bases outside the gene matches: 8.

The chain joins TRBV5-6 to TRBJ2-1; possibly TRBD2 for D (6 bases). Trimming cost V 1 base and J 4 bases, with 12 bases left between them. The CDR3 sequence is 15 residues long. Germline CDR1 reads SGHDT; CDR2 reads YYEEEE. Here the CDR3 reads CASSLLLAPYNEQFF. The CDR3 DNA sequence: TGTGCCAGCAGCTTGTTGCTAGCGCCATACAATGAGCAGTTCTTC.

This chain joins TRBV3-1 (or the pseudogene TRBV3-2) and TRBJ1-4; 8 bases line up with TRBD1. Germline V gene data show CDR1 as LGHDT and CDR2 as YNNKEL (reference sequence). CDR3 size: 17 residues. Trimming cost V 2 bases and J 0 bases; bases outside gene matches: 5. CDR3 sequence: CASSQNRGRATNEKLFF. DNA of the CDR3: TGTGCCAGCAGCCAAAACAGGGGGAGAGCAACTAATGAAAAACTGTTTTTT.

The chain is built from TRBV24-1 and TRBJ2-7; D gene unclear. Trimming stripped 3 bases from V and 4 bases from J, with 9 bases between. Germline V gene lookup returns CDR1 KGHDR and CDR2 SFDVKD. This CDR3 region has 13 residues. The CDR3 nucleotides read TGTGCCACCAGTGATCCTAAAATTTACGAGCAGTACTTC. Translating it yields CATSDPKIYEQYF.

The rearrangement links TRBV27 to TRBJ2-1; tentatively, D is TRBD1 (5 bases). CDR1 is MNHEY, CDR2 SMNVEV, per germline (reference sequence). The CDR3 is 11 residues long. CDR3 bases: TGTGCTTTGTCCAGGGCTTGGGAGCAGTTCTTC. It specifies CALSRAWEQFF.

This chain connects TRBV19 to TRBJ2-2, with 7 nucleotides matching TRBD1. Germline assignment: CDR1 LNHDA and CDR2 SQIVND (reference sequence). This CDR3 has 13 residues. Trimming at V came to 10 bases and at J to 3 bases, leaving 5 bases not matched to a gene. The CDR3 loop is CATSTGHTGELFF. The CDR3 DNA follows: TGTGCCACCTCGACAGGGCACACCGGGGAGCTGTTTTTT.

V usage is TRBV2 and J usage is TRBJ1-5; 10 bases line up with TRBD1. Germline assignment: CDR1 SNHLY and CDR2 FYNNEI. The length of the CDR3 is 14 residues. Trimming took 6 bases from V and 5 from J; bases not matched to a gene: 4. In DNA, the CDR3 is TGTGCCAGCAGCCGGGACAGGGGTGATCAGCCCCAGCATTTT. Its protein product is CASSRDRGDQPQHF.

This clone was counted between two and nine times. The chain links TRBV6-2 or TRBV6-3 to TRBJ2-3, with 8 bases identical to TRBD2. Germline loops: CDR1 MNHEY, CDR2 SVGEGT. J lost 5 bases, V lost 4 bases, and 8 bases had no gene match. CDR3 length: 15 amino acids. CDR3 bases: TGTGCCAGCAGTTCGCCTCGAGCGGGAGAAGATACGCAGTATTTT. Residues: CASSSPRAGEDTQYF.

The chain uses TRBV7-3 and TRBJ2-2; 9 nucleotides align to TRBD2. With V trimmed by 4 bases and J by 0 bases, 9 bases remained unmatched. This CDR3 is built from 18 residues. CDR1 SGHTA and CDR2 FQGTGA come from the germline V gene. CDR3: CASSSAGREGSNTGELFF. Here the CDR3 DNA reads TGTGCCAGCAGCTCCGCCGGGCGGGAGGGATCGAACACCGGGGAGCTGTTTTTT.

The CDR3: CASSLASTYEQYF. The CDR3 region has the DNA TGTGCCAGCAGTTTGGCAAGTACCTACGAGCAGTACTTC. V gene TRBV28 combines with J gene TRBJ2-7; D gene unclear. The CDR3 spans 13 residues. The germline gives CDR1 MDHEN, CDR2 SYDVKM. Trimming left V 3 bases short and J 2 bases short, with 8 bases between.

The chain joins TRBV5-4 to TRBJ1-5; TRBD1 aligns across 8 bases. Trimming cost V 2 bases and J 1 base; bases outside gene matches: 5. The length of the CDR3 is 16 residues. Germline values: CDR1 SGHNT, CDR2 YYREEE (reference sequence). CDR3 residues: CASSFQGAGSNQPQHF. CDR3 coding DNA: TGTGCCAGCAGCTTTCAGGGGGCGGGAAGCAATCAGCCCCAGCATTTT.

The rearrangement joins TRBV7-3 to TRBJ1-1, with D unresolved. The CDR3 runs 14 residues. The germline V and J ends were trimmed by 4 bases and 1 base, with 10 bases remaining between them. Looked up from germline, CDR1 is SGHTA and CDR2 is FQGTGA. CDR3 coding DNA: TGTGCCAGCAGCTCCTCTCCGGGGAACACTGAAGCTTTCTTT. Translating gives CASSSSPGNTEAFF.

This rearrangement joins TRBV5-1 to TRBJ1-2; D might be TRBD1 (6 bases). CDR3 size: 13 residues. V lost 4 bases, J lost 7 bases, and 14 bases lay in between. Germline V gives CDR1 SGHRS, CDR2 YFSETQ. CDR3 nucleotides: TGCGCCAGCAGCCGGGACAAGAAAGCTGGCTACACCTTC. This translates into CASSRDKKAGYTF.

The rearrangement joins TRBV6-2 or TRBV6-3 to TRBJ1-2; D not certain. Germline lookup yields CDR1 MNHEY and CDR2 SVGEGT. This CDR3 comprises 12 residues. Trimming pared 6 bases from V and 8 bases from J, leaving 13 bases between. CDR3 sequence reads: CASSPTGRGYTF. CDR3 DNA: TGTGCCAGCAGCCCAACGGGTAGAGGCTACACCTTC.

The chain employs TRBV5-4 and TRBJ2-1, with a weak D call TRBD2 (6 bases). In germline, CDR1 is SGHNT, CDR2 YYREEE (reference sequence). Trimming left V 4 bases short and J 5 bases short, with 16 bases between. This CDR3 spans 15 amino acids. CDR3 nucleotides: TGTGCCAGCAGCCTGGAGGTAGCGGAGAACAATGAGCAGTTCTTC. This encodes CASSLEVAENNEQFF. Variable domain in full (rest from reference TRBV5-4 and TRBJ2-1): ETGVTQSPTHLIKTRGQQVTLRCSSQSGHNTVSWYQQALGQGPQFIFQYYREEENGRGNFPPRFSGLQFPNYSSELNVNALELDDSALYLCASSLEVAENNEQFFGPGTRLTVL.